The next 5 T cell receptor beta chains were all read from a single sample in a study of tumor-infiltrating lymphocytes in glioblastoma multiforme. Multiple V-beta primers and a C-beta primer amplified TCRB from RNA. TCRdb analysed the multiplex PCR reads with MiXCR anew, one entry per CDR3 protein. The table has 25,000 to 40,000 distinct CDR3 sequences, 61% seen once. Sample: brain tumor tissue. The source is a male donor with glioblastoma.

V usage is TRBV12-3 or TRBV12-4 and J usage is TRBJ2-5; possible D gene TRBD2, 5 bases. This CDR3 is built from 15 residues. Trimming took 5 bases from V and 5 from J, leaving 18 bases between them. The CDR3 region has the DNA TGTGCCAGCAGTATGATGGTTAGGACGGGGGAGACCCAGTACTTC. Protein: CASSMMVRTGETQYF.

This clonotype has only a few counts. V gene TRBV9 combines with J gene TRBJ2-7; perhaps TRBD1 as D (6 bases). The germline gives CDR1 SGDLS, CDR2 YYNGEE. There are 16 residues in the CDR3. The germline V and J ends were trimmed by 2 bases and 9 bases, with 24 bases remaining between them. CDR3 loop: CASSVEASGQRGGQYF. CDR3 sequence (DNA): TGTGCCAGCAGCGTTGAGGCCAGCGGACAGCGTGGCGGGCAGTACTTC.

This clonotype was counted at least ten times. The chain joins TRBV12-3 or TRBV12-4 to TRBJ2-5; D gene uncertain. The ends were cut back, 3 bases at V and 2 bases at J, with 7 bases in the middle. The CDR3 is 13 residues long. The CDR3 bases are TGTGCCAGCAGTTTCCACCAACAAGAGACCCAGTACTTC. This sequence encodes CASSFHQQETQYF.

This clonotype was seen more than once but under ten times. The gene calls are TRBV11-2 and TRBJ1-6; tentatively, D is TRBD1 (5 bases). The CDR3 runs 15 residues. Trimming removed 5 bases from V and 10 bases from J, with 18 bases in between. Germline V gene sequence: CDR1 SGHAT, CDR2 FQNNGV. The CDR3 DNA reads TGTGCCAGCAGCCCGGGGACCTACAGAGGGTCACCCCTCCACTTT. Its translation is CASSPGTYRGSPLHF.

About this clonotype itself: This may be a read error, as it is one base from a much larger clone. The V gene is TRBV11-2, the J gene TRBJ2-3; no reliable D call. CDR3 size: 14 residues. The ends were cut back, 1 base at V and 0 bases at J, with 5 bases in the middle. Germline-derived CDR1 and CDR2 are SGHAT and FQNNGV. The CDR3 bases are TGTGCCAGCAGCTTAGTCACCAGCACAGATACGCAGTATTTT. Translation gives CASSLVTSTDTQYF.